This T cell receptor (beta chain) was documented in a study of blood T cell repertoires in COVID-19. Overall study context: Specimens from acute and convalescent COVID-19 originated in the United States, Italy and Spain. PBMCs, B-cell-depleted T cells, or T cells were the source of the cDNA or gDNA that made up the material.

Germline lookup yields CDR1 LNHDA and CDR2 SQIVND (reference sequence). V shed 9 bases and J shed 4 bases, with 21 bases lying between them. This CDR3 has 15 amino acids. Seattle researchers signed up patients amid active infection and tracked them longitudinally. Authors' methods: How many nucleated cells were present was estimated from reference gene primer amplification. Data came from immunoSEQ multiplex PCR; TCRdb stores just in-frame clones and leaves some out. The D gene and trimming were derived from the DNA, and the V and J assignments and clone size from that table. The sample has approximately 290,000 clones; over 75% are singletons.

The chain couples TRBV19 to TRBJ1-2, with no clear D. The sequenced sample was peripheral blood. This clonotype was obtained from a human donor with COVID-19, enrolled during active disease. The donor label of this sample is uncertain. CDR3 loop: CASGIQGKGGYGYTF. The CDR3 coding sequence is TGTGCCAGCGGGATCCAAGGGAAAGGAGGCTATGGCTACACCTTC.